This T cell receptor (beta chain) is from a study of blood T cell repertoires in COVID-19. Across the study: Some COVID-19 samples were acute and others convalescent; all came from the United States, Italy and Spain. PBMCs, B-cell-depleted T cells, or T cells provided the cDNA or gDNA that made up the material.

Per the authors' pipeline: How many nucleated cells were present was estimated from reference gene primer amplification. Only in-frame clones appear in the TCRdb table, and some are missing; sequencing was by immunoSEQ multiplex PCR. That table supplies the V and J calls and clone size; D and trimming were determined from the DNA. Of over 45,000 clones listed, about nine tenths were seen once; the top ten hold about 8.5%. The V and J ends lost 8 bases and 4 bases respectively, with 21 bases between them. There are 16 residues in the CDR3. The germline V gene encodes CDR1 ENHRY and CDR2 SYGVKD. J is TRBJ2-1 and V is TRBV10-3, with D unclear. Input material: peripheral blood. This sequence originates from a man between 60 and 70 years old with active COVID-19. CDR3 bases: TGTGCCATCGCCTCAAGGTCGACGACTTTATACAATGAGCAGTTCTTC. Protein product: CAIASRSTTLYNEQFF.